The T cell receptor (beta chain) under discussion was sequenced for a study of CD8 T cells in ankylosing spondylitis. Notes on the study in general: A subset of motif variants has previously been described in the synovial fluid and blood of reactive arthritis. According to the report, clones linked to the disease were significantly enriched in matched synovial fluid samples taken from ankylosing spondylitis patients. Seemingly distinctive of ankylosing spondylitis blood was a TCR beta motif formed by eight highly homologous variants.

Preparation of TCR beta libraries was done by quantitative 5'-RACE with molecular barcodes. MiXCR, applied by TCRdb to the 5' RACE reads, yields one record per CDR3 protein. The data contain 100,000 to 150,000 distinct CDR3 sequences, about a tenth of them singletons. This clonotype showed up many times. Its specificity is not known. Trimming removed 1 base at V and 3 bases at J, with 5 bases between. Germline V gene sequence: CDR1 SGHRS, CDR2 YFSETQ. This CDR3 is 12 amino acids long. The sequence came from a male donor with ankylosing spondylitis or in good health (not recorded which). The sample was blood, either unsorted or a sorted T cell fraction (not recorded which). This chain joins TRBV5-1 and TRBJ2-7; D unresolved. CDR3 DNA sequence: TGCGCCAGCAGCTTGACCGACTACGAGCAGTACTTC. Encoded protein: CASSLTDYEQYF.